What follows is one T cell receptor (beta chain) and its context. What this receptor recognizes is not known. No base quality values were provided; no much bigger clone lies one nucleotide off. This specimen comes from a study of cytomegalovirus exposure and HLA in healthy donors (dated by TCRdb to 2017 to 2019). Some background on the complete study: An earlier analysis of approximately 640 of the donors reported 276 Gb of sequence data and about 100 million unique TCR beta sequences from about 200 million T cells. An early release that covered roughly 600 HLA-typed donors contained approximately 290 gigabases of sequencing data and roughly 84 million unique TCR sequences. The genetic ancestry cluster associated with self-reported Caucasian donors included roughly 84% of the roughly 390 genotyped donors. The aim of the study was to test whether cataloging public T cell receptors could identify signatures of past pathogen exposure. Using immunosequencing, the study profiled T cell repertoires from 666 subjects and related those repertoires to cytomegalovirus serostatus. In addition to the first cohort of 666 subjects, a separate validation cohort of approximately 130 different subjects was used. To predict cytomegalovirus infection status, the study brought together high-throughput TCR immunosequencing, statistical association of individual TCRs with disease status, and machine learning. In a later analysis, previously published TCR beta repertoires from more than 500 donors were re-analyzed and high-resolution HLA genotyping was added so that TCR occurrence patterns could be studied. In the later analysis, no new phenotypic data were used to find candidate immune exposures; instead, reliance was placed on TCR beta sequences and their occurrence across donors. An earlier analysis of about 600 of the donors used high-throughput TCR beta sequencing to judge whether each TCR beta V gene segment behaved as functional or pseudogenic. Alongside the repertoire data, information on donor age, sex, ethnicity and CMV serostatus was compiled. Genome-wide SNP genotypes for about three fifths of the 666 donors were used in a later genetic analysis, which treated that subset as a discovery cohort. Every repertoire in the discovery cohort had been generated on one and the same sequencing platform. HLA typing included class I and class II loci at four-digit resolution. The number of typed donors differed by locus: 629-630 for A, B, C, DRB1 and DQB1; approximately 520 for DQA1; some 590 for DPA1; and around 450 for DPB1. Roughly 5 DR-DQ haplotypes were handled as single units for association and clustering because linkage in the cohort was strong. On average, about 240,000 unique TCR beta nucleotide sequences were sequenced per donor among a few hundred genotyped donors of the cohort, with around 19% of those sequences being non-productive.

The investigation overall reported the following: The classifier was reported to diagnose cytomegalovirus status with high specificity and sensitivity in both the original and validation cohorts. A further reported finding was that TCR beta sequences accurately predicted the HLA-A and HLA-B alleles for most subjects in the first cohort. A later analysis reported that several top co-occurrence clusters appeared linked to parvovirus B19, influenza, CMV and Epstein-Barr virus. Roughly uniform sequencing depth across donors was assumed in presence/absence analyses, although this assumption may not hold. In vitro tests confirmed that three of the cytomegalovirus-associated TCR beta chains recognize cytomegalovirus antigens. Linkage disequilibrium might explain the correlated functional status among segregating V segments, but an unknown experimental factor could not be excluded. In an earlier analysis of some 540 of the donors, most TCR beta V segments appeared in productive rearrangements about 90% or about 30% of the time, broadly matching IMGT annotations. In a later analysis, HLA-associated TCR beta chains showed more clonal expansion and lower generation probabilities than non-associated chains that were equally common. According to a later analysis, TCR association rates differed among HLA loci, with DRB1 alleles showing the most associated TCRs and HLA-C alleles showing the fewest. In a later analysis, 16,951 TCR beta sequences were associated with specific HLA alleles at a false discovery rate of 0.05. The earlier analysis of around 600 of the donors excluded approximately 17 rarely observed V segments, including chromosome 9 orphons, because counts were too low. A later genetic analysis reported fewer N-insertions in productive TCRs among donors in an Asian-associated ancestry cluster than the roughly 620-donor mean. A total of fewer than 200 TCR beta chains were listed by the study as associated with cytomegalovirus. Most TCR sequences were seen in very few donors, while some public TCRs were found in many individuals. A group of highly shared sequence variants was considered likely to be a technical artifact of the sequencing pipeline. Because HLA typing was unavailable for some donors at each locus, only the typed subset was used in association tests. According to a later analysis, most CMV-associated TCR beta chains appeared to be HLA-restricted, and the HLA associations seemed to be driven largely by CMV exposure. Some IMGT-functional V segments, including TRBV6-2 and TRBV6-3, could not be told apart with the 87-base-pair reads, so those segments were excluded. The authors suggested that the approach could potentially be extended to other disease states and immunological phenotypes. V-gene and J-gene trimming of TCR beta chains was associated with a missense DCLRE1C variant in a later genetic analysis, and the association was replicated in an independent cohort. Immune exposure information for the cohort was limited to CMV serostatus. This cohort had only TCR beta chains sequenced, and the lack of alpha or paired-chain data limited which features could be detected. When HLA alleles, especially DR and DQ, strongly co-occurred, attributing TCR associations to individual alleles was difficult.

V is cut by 5 bases and J by 8 bases, and the space between the germline ends is 17 bases. The CDR1 and CDR2 encoded by the germline V gene are SGHRS and YFSETQ. There are 14 amino acids in the CDR3, from cysteine to phenylalanine inclusive. Only the CDR3 DNA stays, 42 bases, in frame from base 1. The method behind the library was the immunoSEQ multiplex PCR assay. For the multiplex PCR, a mixture combining 60 forward primers for TCR Vbeta segments and 13 reverse primers for TCR Jbeta segments was used. A multiplex PCR assay on genomic DNA amplified the CDR3 region of rearranged TCR beta genes. Amplified TCR beta libraries were sequenced as 87-base-pair reads on the Illumina HiSeq System. The source study handled its data this way. A later analysis counted about 76 million unique TCR beta chains across the 670 or so repertoires, and 10 million to 12 million of these chains were shared by at least two donors. Raw reads were error-corrected and collapsed into unique sequences with a nearest-neighbor algorithm that merged closely related sequences to remove PCR and sequencing errors. V, D and J gene segments were assigned by aligning CDR3 sequences to IMGT reference sequences. For a sequence to be retained, a match of at least six nucleotides to both a V gene segment and a J gene segment was required. Rearrangements were called productive when the CDR3 lacked stop codons and stayed in frame with V and J; all others were non-productive. CDR3 was defined according to IMGT convention as the region running from the second conserved V-encoded cysteine to the conserved J-encoded phenylalanine. The earlier analysis of about 560 of the donors excluded any sequence lacking an unambiguous match to a single V gene segment. An earlier analysis of several hundred of the donors classified V segments as functional when productive rearrangements were above 56.7% and as segregating when the standard deviation between donors was above 5%. A statistical classification framework was developed to diagnose cytomegalovirus status using the catalog of TCR beta chain sequences. In a later analysis, V and J genes were assigned by comparing TCR nucleotide sequences against IMGT/GENE-DB human TR gene sequences. In a later analysis, CDR3 sequences and most-parsimonious VDJ recombination scenarios were assigned using the TCRdist pipeline. A later analysis defined each TCR beta chain by its CDR3 amino acid sequence plus V-gene family, and excluded reads lacking a unique V-gene family. A later analysis removed roughly 590 highly shared, low-generation-probability nucleotide sequences to deal with suspected cross-contamination and a sequencing artifact. In a later analysis, a clonal expansion index was calculated for each public chain from normalized within-repertoire ranks of inferred template counts. A later analysis computed generation probabilities with a VDJ recombination model fitted to out-of-frame rearrangements, and checked the results against IGoR. Hypergeometric tests were used in a later analysis to score TCR-TCR, TCR-HLA and TCR-CMV co-occurrence, with a repertoire-size bias correction applied to the TCR pairs. False discovery rates were estimated in a later analysis by permuting HLA or CMV assignments 20 times. A later analysis grouped co-occurring TCRs with DBSCAN, adding TCRdist sequence similarity when clustering within HLA-allele-positive subsets. For co-occurrence clustering, repertoires with fewer than 30,000 or more than 120,000 public chains were excluded, along with about five repertoires with anomalous nucleotide sharing. TCRdb re-hosts the immuneACCESS table, in-frame sequences only. Its copies lack some clones; in the studies checked, an unresolved V gene accounts for under half of them, and the cause for the rest is not known. V, J and clone size are those of that table, while D and trimming were read from the DNA. Here the sample has 150,000 to 200,000 clones; roughly 79% occur a single time. The ten largest clones take up 0.95% to 1.1% of the sample.

The cohort was made up of hundreds of healthy bone marrow donors. All cohort members were sampled while nominally healthy, although unrecorded immune exposures were likely present. The donor was CMV seronegative and belonged to the group of over 350 seronegative cohort members. A peripheral blood sample was collected from each donor, and TCR beta sequencing was performed on peripheral blood mononuclear cells. The Qiagen DNeasy Blood Extraction Kit was used to extract genomic DNA from the blood cell samples. The receptor comes from a woman aged 40-49 years in good health and CMV-seronegative. The sample consisted of PBMCs. The sequence links TRBV5-1 to TRBJ2-1, with the D gene not confidently named. The DNA sequence follows: TGCGCCAGCAGTTCAGGTTTCCTAACATATGAGCAGTTCTTC. This is translated as CASSSGFLTYEQFF.